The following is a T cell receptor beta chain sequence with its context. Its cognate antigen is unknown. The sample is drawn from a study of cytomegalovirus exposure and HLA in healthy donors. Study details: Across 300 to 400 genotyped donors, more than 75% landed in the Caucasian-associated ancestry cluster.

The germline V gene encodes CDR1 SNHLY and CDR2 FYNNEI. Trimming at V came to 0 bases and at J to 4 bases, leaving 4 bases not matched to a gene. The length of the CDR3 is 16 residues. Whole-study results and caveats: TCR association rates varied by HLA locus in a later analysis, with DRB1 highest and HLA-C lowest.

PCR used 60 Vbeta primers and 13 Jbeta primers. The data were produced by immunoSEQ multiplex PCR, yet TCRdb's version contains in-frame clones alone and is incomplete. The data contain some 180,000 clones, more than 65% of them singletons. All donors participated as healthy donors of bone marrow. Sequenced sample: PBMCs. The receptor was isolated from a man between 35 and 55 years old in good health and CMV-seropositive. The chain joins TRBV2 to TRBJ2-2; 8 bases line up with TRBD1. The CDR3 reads CASSEAGTGFTGELFF. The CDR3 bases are TGTGCCAGCAGTGAAGCGGGGACAGGCTTCACCGGGGAGCTGTTTTTT.